This T cell receptor beta chain was obtained from a study of T-cell reconstitution after alpha-beta-depleted transplantation in children. Study conclusions and caveats: One year post-transplant, T-cell counts and diversity were largely derived from T cells produced anew. Expanded graft clones, several hundred of them, were reportedly the source of alpha-beta T cells about two months after transplant. From surviving recipient T cells and thymic progenitors came the high day-60 TCRbeta diversity observed in some patients.

Trimming shortened V by 4 bases and J by 0 bases, and 6 bases separated the two germline ends. The CDR3 loop spans 13 amino acids. Germline assignment: CDR1 SGHTA and CDR2 FQGNSA. This clonotype was counted at least ten times. Its antigen is not identified. Unique molecular identifiers were built into the TCRbeta library. One entry per CDR3 protein, called by TCRdb with MiXCR from the PCR reads. Of just over 200,000 distinct CDR3 sequences detected, 7% to 9% appear once; the ten largest clones hold about 40%. The chain combines TRBV7-2 with TRBJ1-2, with D tentatively TRBD1 (5 bases). The source is a male patient aged 2 to 9 who had a stem cell transplant for acute myeloid leukemia, so the T cells may come from the graft donor. The sample here was PBMCs, mostly from graft donor cells, taken 360 days after TCRalphabeta/CD19-depleted stem cell transplant. The CDR3 coding sequence is TGTGCCAGCAGCTCGGGGGCTAACTATGGCTACACCTTC. Translation gives CASSSGANYGYTF.